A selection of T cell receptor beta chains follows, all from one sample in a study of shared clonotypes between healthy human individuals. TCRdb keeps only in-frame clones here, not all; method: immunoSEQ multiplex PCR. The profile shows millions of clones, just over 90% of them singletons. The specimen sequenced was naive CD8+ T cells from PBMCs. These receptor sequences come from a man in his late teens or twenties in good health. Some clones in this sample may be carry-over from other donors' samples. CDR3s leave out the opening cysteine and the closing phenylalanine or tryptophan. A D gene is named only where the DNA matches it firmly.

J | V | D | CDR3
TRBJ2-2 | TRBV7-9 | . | ASVPLQRYTGELF
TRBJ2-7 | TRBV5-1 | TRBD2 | ASSLRTSGTRFYEQY
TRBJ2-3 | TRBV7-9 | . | ASSPPGGTQY
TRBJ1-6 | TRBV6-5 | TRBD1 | ASRYRDRANSPLH
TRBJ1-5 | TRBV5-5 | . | ASSPWSDQPQH
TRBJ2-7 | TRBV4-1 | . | ASSQDPLGSSYEQY
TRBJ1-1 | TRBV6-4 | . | ASSEYPGGALNTEAF
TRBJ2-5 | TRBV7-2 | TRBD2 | ASSLTAVEGRAGETQY
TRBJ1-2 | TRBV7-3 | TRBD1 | ASSEGGNYGYT
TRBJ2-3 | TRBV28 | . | APPLCTDTQY
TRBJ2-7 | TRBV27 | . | ASAGGSHEQY
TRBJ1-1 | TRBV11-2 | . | ASSGDRPEAF
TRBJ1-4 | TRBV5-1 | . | ASSLGVGWNEKLF
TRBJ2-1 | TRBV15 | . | ATSRDRYNEQF
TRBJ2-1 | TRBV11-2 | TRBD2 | ASSQLAGGPSYEQF
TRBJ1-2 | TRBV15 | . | ATTQSRVAGYT
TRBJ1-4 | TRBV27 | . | ASTAGSYEKLF
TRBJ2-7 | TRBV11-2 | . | ASSAWVMGDEQY
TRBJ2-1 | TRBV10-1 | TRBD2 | ASSELAGDPYNEQF
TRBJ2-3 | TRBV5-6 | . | ASSLDATDTQY
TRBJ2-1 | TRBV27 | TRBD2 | ASSLFGTSGSNEQF
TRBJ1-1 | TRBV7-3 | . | ASSLEPALLDTEAF
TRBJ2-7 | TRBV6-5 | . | ASSYRQSSSYEQY
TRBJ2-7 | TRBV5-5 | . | ASSFGGLYEQY
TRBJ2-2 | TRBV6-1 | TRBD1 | ASSEADRGLDGELF
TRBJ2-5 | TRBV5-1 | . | ASSPGISKTQY
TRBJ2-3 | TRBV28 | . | ASSLLGDGSGDTQY
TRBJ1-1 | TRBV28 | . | ASSPGGSAF
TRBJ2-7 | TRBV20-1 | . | SATVEQY
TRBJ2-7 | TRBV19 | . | ASSRKTAYEQY
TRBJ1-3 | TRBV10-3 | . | AISEYTDSGNTIY
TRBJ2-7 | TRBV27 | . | ASSSRDQTYEQY
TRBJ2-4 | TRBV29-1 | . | SIQDSAKDIQY
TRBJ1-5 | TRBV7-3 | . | ARRCQGDQPQH
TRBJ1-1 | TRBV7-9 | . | ASSFLKGTEAF
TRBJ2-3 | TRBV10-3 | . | AISESGARTDTQY
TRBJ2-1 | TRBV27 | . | ASSFGLGNEQF
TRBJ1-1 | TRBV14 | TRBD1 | ASSQMGQGEAF
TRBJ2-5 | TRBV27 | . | ASSFDSLGTQY
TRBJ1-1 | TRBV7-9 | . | ASSSVEAF
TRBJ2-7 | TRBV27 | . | ASSPGGGFVGEQY
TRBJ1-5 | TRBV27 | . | ASSLWGGDQPQH
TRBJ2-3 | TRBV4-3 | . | ASSQDTWRDSTDTQY
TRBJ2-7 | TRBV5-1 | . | ASSLDGRNYEQY
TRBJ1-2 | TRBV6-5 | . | ASSYGAGEGYGYT
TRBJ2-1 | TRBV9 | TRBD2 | ASSTDPSGSYNEQF
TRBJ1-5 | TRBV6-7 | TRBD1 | ASSYYARDRGEDQPQH
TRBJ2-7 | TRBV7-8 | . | ASSFSQLGEQY
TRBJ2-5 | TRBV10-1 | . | ASSVGRGETQY
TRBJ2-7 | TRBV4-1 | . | ASSQAPGTSYEQY
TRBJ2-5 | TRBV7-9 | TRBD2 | ASSRHPGTSAFQETQY
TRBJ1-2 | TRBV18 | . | ASSPDRNYGYT
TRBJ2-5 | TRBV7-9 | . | ASSFSGAEFDGTQY
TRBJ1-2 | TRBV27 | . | ASSAVGPVNYGYT
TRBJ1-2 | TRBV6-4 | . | ASRATGTYGYT
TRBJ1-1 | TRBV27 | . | ASSFQDLNTEAF
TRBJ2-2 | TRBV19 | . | ASSGALTTGELF
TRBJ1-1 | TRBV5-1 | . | ASSLVGYTEAF
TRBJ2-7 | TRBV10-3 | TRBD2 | AIRLTSGTYEQY
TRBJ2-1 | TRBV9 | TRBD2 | ASSGLAVEQF